These T cell receptor beta chains were read from a single sample in a study of Ad26.COV2.S vaccination and SARS-CoV-2 variants. Only in-frame clones appear in the TCRdb table, and some are missing; sequencing was by immunoSEQ multiplex PCR. Of some 190,000 clones listed, around 88% are singletons. The sequences come from peripheral blood, collected after recovery from COVID-19. Every receptor here comes from a human donor who had recovered from COVID-19. CDR3s include the opening cysteine and the closing phenylalanine or tryptophan. Each record gives: V gene, J gene, D gene, clone size, CDR3 DNA, CDR3 protein. The D gene is left open where the match is weak. Clone size is given for some rows only: seen once, a few or many times, or a class if the clone is expanded.

v_gene: TRBV7-9; j_gene: TRBJ1-4; d_gene: -; abundance: -; CDR3nt: TGTGCCAGCAGAACGGGAAATGAAAAACTGTTTTTT; CDR3aa: CASRTGNEKLFF
v_gene: TRBV18; j_gene: TRBJ2-5; d_gene: -; abundance: few; CDR3nt: TGTGCCAGCTCACAGAAACAGGGAGAGACCCAGTACTTC; CDR3aa: CASSQKQGETQYF
v_gene: TRBV5-4; j_gene: TRBJ2-7; d_gene: TRBD1; abundance: few; CDR3nt: TGTGCCAGCAGTTCCGGGACAGTGGACGAGCAGTACTTC; CDR3aa: CASSSGTVDEQYF
v_gene: TRBV25-1; j_gene: TRBJ2-1; d_gene: -; abundance: -; CDR3nt: TGTGCCAGCAGTGGGCCGGGACATTACAATGAGCAGTTCTTC; CDR3aa: CASSGPGHYNEQFF
v_gene: TRBV7-3; j_gene: TRBJ2-1; d_gene: TRBD2; abundance: once; CDR3nt: TGTGCCAGCAGCTTAAGCCCCCCTAGCGGGGGGATAAGTGAGCAGTTCTTC; CDR3aa: CASSLSPPSGGISEQFF
v_gene: TRBV15; j_gene: TRBJ1-1; d_gene: -; abundance: -; CDR3nt: TGTGCCACCAGCTCTAGTGGTCGGACTGAAGCTTTCTTT; CDR3aa: CATSSSGRTEAFF
v_gene: TRBV5-1; j_gene: TRBJ2-7; d_gene: -; abundance: -; CDR3nt: TGCGCCAGCAGCTTGACGGGCCCCTACGAGCAGTACTTC; CDR3aa: CASSLTGPYEQYF
v_gene: TRBV5-1; j_gene: TRBJ2-3; d_gene: TRBD1; abundance: -; CDR3nt: TGCGCCAGCATCCCGGGACAGGGCCCAGATACGCAGTATTTT; CDR3aa: CASIPGQGPDTQYF
v_gene: TRBV6-6; j_gene: TRBJ2-2; d_gene: TRBD1; abundance: few; CDR3nt: TGTGCCAGCATCAGAGACAGGGATAAGGCCGGGGAGCTGTTTTTT; CDR3aa: CASIRDRDKAGELFF
v_gene: TRBV5-4; j_gene: TRBJ2-2; d_gene: TRBD1; abundance: -; CDR3nt: TGTGCCAGCACCAAGGGGGCGGGCGCATTCACCGGGGAGCTGTTTTTT; CDR3aa: CASTKGAGAFTGELFF
v_gene: TRBV4-2; j_gene: TRBJ2-2; d_gene: -; abundance: once; CDR3nt: TGTGCCAGCAGCCAAGATAGGGTCCGAACGTTGACCGGGGAGCTGTTTTTT; CDR3aa: CASSQDRVRTLTGELFF
v_gene: TRBV27; j_gene: TRBJ2-1; d_gene: -; abundance: -; CDR3nt: TGTGCCAGCAGTCTAGGAAGGGGGTTAAATGAGCAGTTCTTC; CDR3aa: CASSLGRGLNEQFF
v_gene: TRBV3-1/TRBV3-2; j_gene: TRBJ1-1; d_gene: -; abundance: -; CDR3nt: TGTGCCAGCAGTGATCCAGGAATCACCCGAGGGGCTGAAGCTTTCTTT; CDR3aa: CASSDPGITRGAEAFF
v_gene: TRBV4-1; j_gene: TRBJ2-7; d_gene: TRBD1; abundance: -; CDR3nt: TGCGCCAGCAGCCCCAGGACAGGGAGCTACGAGCAGTACTTC; CDR3aa: CASSPRTGSYEQYF
v_gene: TRBV19; j_gene: TRBJ2-1; d_gene: -; abundance: -; CDR3nt: TGTGCCAGTAGTTTTCTGCTTGGGCGGGGCAGCTCCTACAATGAGCAGTTCTTC; CDR3aa: CASSFLLGRGSSYNEQFF
v_gene: TRBV20-1; j_gene: TRBJ2-1; d_gene: -; abundance: once; CDR3nt: TGCAGTGCTAGAGACTTCCCCGGGCAGTTCTTC; CDR3aa: CSARDFPGQFF
v_gene: TRBV10-1; j_gene: TRBJ2-5; d_gene: -; abundance: -; CDR3nt: TGCGCCAGCAGCAGTCGAATAGGCGGAGAAGAGACCCAGTACTTC; CDR3aa: CASSSRIGGEETQYF
v_gene: TRBV19; j_gene: TRBJ2-3; d_gene: TRBD2; abundance: -; CDR3nt: TGTGCCAGTAGTATCCAGGGGACTAGCGGAAGCACAGATACGCAGTATTTT; CDR3aa: CASSIQGTSGSTDTQYF
v_gene: TRBV27; j_gene: TRBJ1-5; d_gene: -; abundance: -; CDR3nt: TGTGCCAGCAGTTTATCGCGGGGACCCTATCAGCCCCAGCATTTT; CDR3aa: CASSLSRGPYQPQHF
v_gene: TRBV27; j_gene: TRBJ2-3; d_gene: TRBD1; abundance: -; CDR3nt: TGTGCCAGCAGTTGGCTGAGACAGGGGCTGGATACGCAGTATTTT; CDR3aa: CASSWLRQGLDTQYF
v_gene: TRBV7-8; j_gene: TRBJ2-7; d_gene: TRBD2; abundance: -; CDR3nt: TGTGCCAGCAGCCTGGGACTAGCGGATTCCTACGAGCAGTACTTC; CDR3aa: CASSLGLADSYEQYF
v_gene: TRBV28; j_gene: TRBJ2-4; d_gene: -; abundance: few; CDR3nt: TGTGCCAGCAGCAGGACTGGGCCGATGCGAAACATTCAGTACTTC; CDR3aa: CASSRTGPMRNIQYF
v_gene: TRBV11-2; j_gene: TRBJ1-4; d_gene: -; abundance: -; CDR3nt: TGTGCCAGCAGTACCCCCGACGAGATAAAAAAACTGTTTTTT; CDR3aa: CASSTPDEIKKLFF
v_gene: TRBV5-1; j_gene: TRBJ2-3; d_gene: -; abundance: once; CDR3nt: TGCGCCAGCAGCCTCGATGGGCTTAGCTCAGATACGCAGTATTTT; CDR3aa: CASSLDGLSSDTQYF
v_gene: TRBV4-2; j_gene: TRBJ2-2; d_gene: TRBD2; abundance: -; CDR3nt: TGTGCCAGCAGCCAACTAGCGGGGGCGGCGGGGGAGCTGTTTTTT; CDR3aa: CASSQLAGAAGELFF
v_gene: TRBV5-8; j_gene: TRBJ1-4; d_gene: TRBD1; abundance: once; CDR3nt: TGTGCCAGCAGGCAGCCGGGACAGGGGGCCGGAAAACTGTTTTTT; CDR3aa: CASRQPGQGAGKLFF
v_gene: TRBV6-1; j_gene: TRBJ2-1; d_gene: -; abundance: -; CDR3nt: TGTGCCAGCAGTGAAGTTGCCGAATCTGCCCATGAGCAGTTCTTC; CDR3aa: CASSEVAESAHEQFF
v_gene: TRBV3-1/TRBV3-2; j_gene: TRBJ2-3; d_gene: -; abundance: -; CDR3nt: TGTGCCAGCAGCCTAGCAGACGAGCAGGATACGCAGTATTTT; CDR3aa: CASSLADEQDTQYF
v_gene: TRBV5-1; j_gene: TRBJ2-1; d_gene: -; abundance: -; CDR3nt: TGCGCCAGCAGGCGCGAGGGGAGTGAGCAGTTCTTC; CDR3aa: CASRREGSEQFF
v_gene: TRBV6-1; j_gene: TRBJ1-2; d_gene: -; abundance: -; CDR3nt: TGTGCCAGCAGTGAAGAACCGAGCCCAGTCTATGGCTACACCTTC; CDR3aa: CASSEEPSPVYGYTF
v_gene: TRBV6-5; j_gene: TRBJ2-2; d_gene: -; abundance: -; CDR3nt: TGTGCCAGCAGTTACGCCGGGACTTGGGAGCTGTTTTTT; CDR3aa: CASSYAGTWELFF
v_gene: TRBV6-5; j_gene: TRBJ2-3; d_gene: TRBD2; abundance: -; CDR3nt: TGTGCCAGCAGTTACTCGGGGGGGGGAGGTACGCAGTATTTT; CDR3aa: CASSYSGGGGTQYF
v_gene: TRBV4-1; j_gene: TRBJ2-7; d_gene: TRBD1; abundance: -; CDR3nt: TGCGCCAGCAGCCTATCGGACAGGGGTCTAATTGAGCAGTACTTC; CDR3aa: CASSLSDRGLIEQYF
v_gene: TRBV6-5; j_gene: TRBJ1-2; d_gene: -; abundance: -; CDR3nt: TGTGCCAGCAGTTACTCGGAAACCTATGGCTACACCTTC; CDR3aa: CASSYSETYGYTF
v_gene: TRBV10-3; j_gene: TRBJ1-2; d_gene: -; abundance: -; CDR3nt: TGTGCCATCAGTGAGCGGGGGATTATTGGCTACACCTTC; CDR3aa: CAISERGIIGYTF
v_gene: TRBV6-5; j_gene: TRBJ1-5; d_gene: -; abundance: -; CDR3nt: TGTGCCAGCATCCCAAGGGGGAGAGGTCAGCCCCAGCATTTT; CDR3aa: CASIPRGRGQPQHF
v_gene: TRBV5-1; j_gene: TRBJ2-2; d_gene: -; abundance: -; CDR3nt: TGCGCCAGCAGCTTCCGGGAAATGAACACCGGGGAGCTGTTTTTT; CDR3aa: CASSFREMNTGELFF
v_gene: TRBV5-5; j_gene: TRBJ2-2; d_gene: TRBD2; abundance: -; CDR3nt: TGTGCCAGCAGCTCCCGACTAGCGGGATGGAACACCGGGGAGCTGTTTTTT; CDR3aa: CASSSRLAGWNTGELFF
v_gene: TRBV7-7; j_gene: TRBJ2-3; d_gene: TRBD2; abundance: -; CDR3nt: TGTGCCAGCAGCCTCGGACTAGCTCGCGATACGCAGTATTTT; CDR3aa: CASSLGLARDTQYF
v_gene: TRBV27; j_gene: TRBJ1-4; d_gene: TRBD1; abundance: -; CDR3nt: TGTGCCAGCACCAATGACAGGGGGCTTGAAAAACTGTTTTTT; CDR3aa: CASTNDRGLEKLFF
v_gene: TRBV7-2; j_gene: TRBJ2-5; d_gene: -; abundance: -; CDR3nt: TGTGCCAGCAGCTTAGAGCGGCAGACCCAGTACTTC; CDR3aa: CASSLERQTQYF
v_gene: TRBV3-1/TRBV3-2; j_gene: TRBJ1-1; d_gene: -; abundance: -; CDR3nt: TGTGCCAGCAGCCAAGGTCCGGGTCGGGCTTTCTTT; CDR3aa: CASSQGPGRAFF
v_gene: TRBV30; j_gene: TRBJ2-3; d_gene: TRBD2; abundance: -; CDR3nt: TGTGCCTGGAGTATGGGGACTAGCTCATTCACAGATACGCAGTATTTT; CDR3aa: CAWSMGTSSFTDTQYF
v_gene: TRBV11-2; j_gene: TRBJ1-5; d_gene: -; abundance: -; CDR3nt: TGTGCCAGCAGCCCCATAACGGGTCAGCCCCAGCATTTT; CDR3aa: CASSPITGQPQHF
v_gene: TRBV6-6; j_gene: TRBJ1-1; d_gene: TRBD1; abundance: -; CDR3nt: TGTGCCAGCACCTACCCCGGGACAGGGGGCTATCCTAAAGCTTTCTTT; CDR3aa: CASTYPGTGGYPKAFF
v_gene: TRBV4-1; j_gene: TRBJ1-1; d_gene: -; abundance: -; CDR3nt: TGCGCCAGCAGCCAAGGCATAACCAGGGATCCAGTGAACACTGAAGCTTTCTTT; CDR3aa: CASSQGITRDPVNTEAFF
v_gene: TRBV3-1/TRBV3-2; j_gene: TRBJ2-7; d_gene: TRBD2; abundance: -; CDR3nt: TGTGCCAGCAGCTCTCCCCCCACTAGCGGAGACTACGAGCAGTACTTC; CDR3aa: CASSSPPTSGDYEQYF
v_gene: TRBV4-2; j_gene: TRBJ2-7; d_gene: -; abundance: once; CDR3nt: TGTGCCAGCAGCCAAGATAATCTCCTGCGGACTCCCACCTACGAGCAGTACTTC; CDR3aa: CASSQDNLLRTPTYEQYF
v_gene: TRBV27; j_gene: TRBJ2-1; d_gene: TRBD2; abundance: once; CDR3nt: TGTGCCAGCAGTTGGAAGCGGGAGTGGGTGGACCAGTTCTTC; CDR3aa: CASSWKREWVDQFF
v_gene: TRBV4-2; j_gene: TRBJ2-7; d_gene: -; abundance: few; CDR3nt: TGTGCCAGCAGCCCAGGTGACCCCTACGAGCAGTACTTC; CDR3aa: CASSPGDPYEQYF
v_gene: TRBV19; j_gene: TRBJ1-1; d_gene: TRBD1; abundance: -; CDR3nt: TGTGCCAGTAGTGTTACAGGGGGGAGCGCTGAAGCTTTCTTT; CDR3aa: CASSVTGGSAEAFF
v_gene: TRBV2; j_gene: TRBJ1-6; d_gene: -; abundance: -; CDR3nt: TGTGCCAGCAGCCCTAATAATTCACCCCTCCACTTT; CDR3aa: CASSPNNSPLHF
v_gene: TRBV6-5; j_gene: TRBJ1-2; d_gene: -; abundance: -; CDR3nt: TGTGCCACCAAACCGGACAGCATTAACTATGGCTACACCTTC; CDR3aa: CATKPDSINYGYTF
v_gene: TRBV7-2; j_gene: TRBJ1-3; d_gene: -; abundance: once; CDR3nt: TGTGCCTTCGCGGTCGGACCAGGCTTTGGAAACACCATATATTTT; CDR3aa: CAFAVGPGFGNTIYF